These T cell receptor beta chains were read from a single sample in a study of shared clonotypes between healthy human individuals. Using immunoSEQ multiplex PCR, the repertoire was profiled, and TCRdb retains in-frame clones only, with some absent. The sample lists about 2 million clones; over 85% were seen once. The material sequenced was naive CD8+ T cells sorted from blood. These TCRs come from a man younger than 30 in good health. Each CDR3 is given with its conserved first and last residue. D genes are given only for firm matches. Some rows have no size entry. The others give once, few or many, or a class for an expanded clone.

d_gene: .
v_gene: TRBV12-2
abundance: .
j_gene: TRBJ1-5
CDR3aa: CASRFPTSFGSSVGNQPQHF
CDR3nt: TGTGCAAGTCGCTTCCCGACCAGTTTTGGGTCGAGCGTAGGCAATCAGCCCCAGCATTTT

d_gene: .
v_gene: TRBV11-2
abundance: .
j_gene: TRBJ1-2
CDR3aa: CASRGQNKAMDYGYTF
CDR3nt: TGTGCCAGCAGGGGGCAGAATAAGGCCATGGACTATGGCTACACCTTC

d_gene: .
v_gene: TRBV27
abundance: .
j_gene: TRBJ2-5
CDR3aa: CASSYSPRQRETQYF
CDR3nt: TGTGCCAGCAGTTACTCCCCAAGACAGAGAGAGACCCAGTACTTC

d_gene: TRBD2
v_gene: TRBV14
abundance: .
j_gene: TRBJ2-7
CDR3aa: CASSPALVAGGEEQYF
CDR3nt: TGTGCCAGCAGCCCCGCTTTGGTAGCGGGAGGGGAAGAGCAGTACTTC

d_gene: .
v_gene: TRBV2
abundance: .
j_gene: TRBJ1-2
CDR3aa: CASRSSPEGYTF
CDR3nt: TGTGCCAGCAGATCCTCACCCGAAGGCTACACCTTC

d_gene: TRBD2
v_gene: TRBV4-1
abundance: .
j_gene: TRBJ2-1
CDR3aa: CASSQPSGSYNEQFF
CDR3nt: TGCGCCAGCAGCCAACCTAGCGGCTCCTATAATGAGCAGTTCTTC

d_gene: .
v_gene: TRBV11-1
abundance: .
j_gene: TRBJ1-2
CDR3aa: CACGGVTLEGYTF
CDR3nt: TGTGCCTGTGGGGGGGTTACGTTAGAGGGCTACACCTTC

d_gene: TRBD1
v_gene: TRBV4-1
abundance: .
j_gene: TRBJ2-1
CDR3aa: CASSHPDGRQGGNEQFF
CDR3nt: TGCGCCAGCAGCCACCCTGACGGAAGACAGGGGGGGAATGAGCAGTTCTTC

d_gene: TRBD2
v_gene: TRBV4-1
abundance: .
j_gene: TRBJ2-1
CDR3aa: CASSSPGLGGYEQFF
CDR3nt: TGCGCCAGCAGCTCACCGGGACTAGGAGGGTATGAGCAGTTCTTC

d_gene: .
v_gene: TRBV6-5
abundance: .
j_gene: TRBJ1-1
CDR3aa: CASSSSRVNTEAFF
CDR3nt: .

d_gene: .
v_gene: TRBV5-4
abundance: .
j_gene: TRBJ2-7
CDR3aa: CASSSLSSGTSYEQYF
CDR3nt: TGTGCCAGCAGCTCCCTGAGTAGCGGCACCTCCTACGAGCAGTACTTC

d_gene: .
v_gene: TRBV6-5
abundance: few
j_gene: TRBJ2-1
CDR3aa: CASSYSHEQFF
CDR3nt: TGTGCCAGCAGTTACTCCCATGAGCAGTTCTTC

d_gene: TRBD1
v_gene: TRBV2
abundance: .
j_gene: TRBJ2-2
CDR3aa: CASSEETGGAGTGELFF
CDR3nt: TGTGCCAGCAGTGAAGAAACAGGGGGCGCGGGGACCGGGGAGCTGTTTTTT

d_gene: .
v_gene: TRBV7-2
abundance: .
j_gene: TRBJ2-5
CDR3aa: CASSLVTFLSDSEETQYF
CDR3nt: TGTGCCAGCAGCTTAGTCACTTTCCTCTCAGATTCAGAAGAGACCCAGTACTTC

d_gene: .
v_gene: TRBV6-5
abundance: .
j_gene: TRBJ2-7
CDR3aa: CASRGEFLDEQYF
CDR3nt: TGTGCCAGCAGGGGTGAGTTTTTGGACGAGCAGTACTTC

d_gene: .
v_gene: TRBV6-5
abundance: .
j_gene: TRBJ1-4
CDR3aa: CASSYSGGLGEKLFF
CDR3nt: TGTGCCAGCAGTTACTCTGGGGGGCTCGGTGAAAAACTGTTTTTT

d_gene: .
v_gene: TRBV7-2
abundance: .
j_gene: TRBJ1-1
CDR3aa: CASSGDAGTEAFF
CDR3nt: TGTGCCAGCAGCGGGGACGCCGGCACTGAAGCTTTCTTT

d_gene: .
v_gene: TRBV20-1
abundance: .
j_gene: TRBJ2-7
CDR3aa: CSAFQVYEQYF
CDR3nt: TGCAGTGCTTTTCAGGTCTACGAGCAGTACTTC

d_gene: .
v_gene: TRBV4-1
abundance: .
j_gene: TRBJ2-3
CDR3aa: CASSQAKWTAGDTQYF
CDR3nt: TGCGCCAGCAGCCAAGCGAAGTGGACGGCGGGAGATACGCAGTATTTT

d_gene: .
v_gene: TRBV4-1
abundance: .
j_gene: TRBJ1-2
CDR3aa: CASSPSGQALYGYTF
CDR3nt: TGCGCCAGCAGCCCCTCCGGGCAGGCCCTCTATGGCTACACCTTC

d_gene: TRBD1
v_gene: TRBV7-9
abundance: .
j_gene: TRBJ1-4
CDR3aa: CASSLWTGGGFSLNEKLFF
CDR3nt: TGTGCCAGCAGCTTATGGACAGGGGGCGGATTTTCCCTTAATGAAAAACTGTTTTTT

d_gene: TRBD2
v_gene: TRBV7-9
abundance: .
j_gene: TRBJ2-1
CDR3aa: CASSPGLAGVYLYNEQFF
CDR3nt: TGTGCCAGCAGCCCCGGACTAGCGGGAGTTTACCTCTACAATGAGCAGTTCTTC

d_gene: .
v_gene: TRBV13
abundance: .
j_gene: TRBJ2-7
CDR3aa: CASSPPGSYEQYF
CDR3nt: TGTGCCAGCAGCCCCCCGGGGAGTTACGAGCAGTACTTC

d_gene: .
v_gene: TRBV4-1
abundance: once
j_gene: TRBJ2-7
CDR3aa: CASSPGGGLTYEQYF
CDR3nt: TGCGCCAGCAGCCCAGGGGGGGGGCTTACCTACGAGCAGTACTTC

d_gene: .
v_gene: TRBV25-1
abundance: .
j_gene: TRBJ1-5
CDR3aa: CASSELEYQPQHF
CDR3nt: TGTGCCAGCAGTGAACTAGAGTATCAGCCCCAGCATTTT

d_gene: .
v_gene: TRBV4-1
abundance: .
j_gene: TRBJ1-2
CDR3aa: CASSQVSTVANYGYTF
CDR3nt: TGCGCCAGCAGCCAAGTCTCTACGGTAGCTAACTATGGCTACACCTTC

d_gene: .
v_gene: TRBV5-1
abundance: .
j_gene: TRBJ1-6
CDR3aa: CASSLVAYNSPLHF
CDR3nt: TGCGCCAGCAGCTTGGTTGCGTATAATTCACCCCTCCACTTT

d_gene: .
v_gene: TRBV6-1
abundance: .
j_gene: TRBJ2-3
CDR3aa: CASSETLTDTQYF
CDR3nt: TGTGCCAGCAGTGAAACTCTCACAGATACGCAGTATTTT

d_gene: TRBD1
v_gene: TRBV5-8
abundance: .
j_gene: TRBJ2-1
CDR3aa: CASSPTRTGAENEQFF
CDR3nt: TGTGCCAGCAGTCCCACCCGGACAGGGGCGGAGAATGAGCAGTTCTTC

d_gene: .
v_gene: TRBV2
abundance: .
j_gene: TRBJ2-7
CDR3aa: CASSRDGPYEQYF
CDR3nt: TGTGCCAGCAGCCGGGACGGCCCCTACGAGCAGTACTTC

d_gene: .
v_gene: TRBV5-6
abundance: .
j_gene: TRBJ1-6
CDR3aa: CASLSGNSPLHF
CDR3nt: TGTGCCAGCCTAAGTGGTAATTCACCCCTCCACTTT

d_gene: TRBD1
v_gene: TRBV5-6
abundance: .
j_gene: TRBJ2-2
CDR3aa: CASSQTGVNTGELFF
CDR3nt: TGTGCCAGCAGCCAGACAGGGGTGAACACCGGGGAGCTGTTTTTT

d_gene: .
v_gene: TRBV6-5
abundance: .
j_gene: TRBJ2-7
CDR3aa: CATQQRSSYEQYF
CDR3nt: TGTGCCACACAACAGAGGAGCTCCTACGAGCAGTACTTC

d_gene: .
v_gene: TRBV27
abundance: .
j_gene: TRBJ1-2
CDR3aa: CASSSSWENYGYTF
CDR3nt: TGTGCCAGCAGTTCCAGTTGGGAGAACTATGGCTACACCTTC

d_gene: TRBD2
v_gene: TRBV9
abundance: once
j_gene: TRBJ2-1
CDR3aa: CASSVRLDSGWNEQFF
CDR3nt: TGTGCCAGCAGCGTAAGATTGGATAGCGGGTGGAATGAGCAGTTCTTC

d_gene: TRBD2
v_gene: TRBV11-2
abundance: .
j_gene: TRBJ2-7
CDR3aa: CASSFLAGAYEQYF
CDR3nt: TGTGCCAGCAGCTTCTTAGCGGGGGCCTACGAGCAGTACTTC

d_gene: .
v_gene: TRBV2
abundance: .
j_gene: TRBJ2-1
CDR3aa: CASSEDGRTSYNEQFF
CDR3nt: TGTGCCAGCAGCGAGGATGGTCGGACCTCCTACAATGAGCAGTTCTTC

d_gene: .
v_gene: TRBV7-9
abundance: once
j_gene: TRBJ1-1
CDR3aa: CASSSINSQRNTEAFF
CDR3nt: TGTGCCAGCAGCTCAATTAACAGCCAGAGGAACACTGAAGCTTTCTTT

d_gene: .
v_gene: TRBV4-3
abundance: .
j_gene: TRBJ2-3
CDR3aa: CASSPSRVTSADTQYF
CDR3nt: TGCGCCAGCAGCCCCTCCAGGGTGACTAGTGCAGATACGCAGTATTTT

d_gene: TRBD2
v_gene: TRBV13
abundance: .
j_gene: TRBJ2-3
CDR3aa: CASSSSLAGEVDTQYF
CDR3nt: TGTGCCAGCAGCTCCAGCCTAGCGGGAGAGGTAGATACGCAGTATTTT

d_gene: TRBD2
v_gene: TRBV15
abundance: .
j_gene: TRBJ2-3
CDR3aa: CATSRPGLVSDTQYF
CDR3nt: TGTGCCACCAGCAGGCCGGGACTAGTATCAGATACGCAGTATTTT

d_gene: .
v_gene: TRBV6-5
abundance: .
j_gene: TRBJ1-3
CDR3aa: CASSYDSSPGNTIYF
CDR3nt: TGTGCCAGCAGTTACGACTCTAGCCCTGGAAACACCATATATTTT

d_gene: .
v_gene: TRBV6-1
abundance: .
j_gene: TRBJ1-2
CDR3aa: CASSERGNYGYTF
CDR3nt: TGTGCCAGCAGTGAGAGGGGTAACTATGGCTACACCTTC

d_gene: .
v_gene: TRBV7-6
abundance: once
j_gene: TRBJ1-1
CDR3aa: CASSLSLGLNTEAFF
CDR3nt: TGTGCCAGCAGCTTAAGTCTAGGGTTGAACACTGAAGCTTTCTTT

d_gene: .
v_gene: TRBV6-5
abundance: .
j_gene: TRBJ1-1
CDR3aa: CASAEGGTEAFF
CDR3nt: TGTGCCAGCGCTGAAGGGGGCACTGAAGCTTTCTTT

d_gene: .
v_gene: TRBV19
abundance: .
j_gene: TRBJ2-2
CDR3aa: CASSTDREGTGELFF
CDR3nt: TGTGCCAGTAGTACCGACAGGGAGGGTACCGGGGAGCTGTTTTTT

d_gene: .
v_gene: TRBV11-3
abundance: .
j_gene: TRBJ2-1
CDR3aa: CASSSTRSGNRYNEQFF
CDR3nt: TGTGCCAGCAGCTCGACCCGTAGCGGAAACCGATACAATGAGCAGTTCTTC

d_gene: .
v_gene: TRBV25-1
abundance: .
j_gene: TRBJ2-1
CDR3aa: CASSYLVHEQFF
CDR3nt: TGTGCCAGCAGCTATCTGGTGCATGAGCAGTTCTTC

d_gene: .
v_gene: TRBV29-1
abundance: .
j_gene: TRBJ2-1
CDR3aa: CSVEGTSASYNEQFF
CDR3nt: TGCAGCGTCGAGGGGACATCGGCATCCTACAATGAGCAGTTCTTC

d_gene: TRBD2
v_gene: TRBV5-4
abundance: once
j_gene: TRBJ2-7
CDR3aa: CASSPFSGSLYEQYF
CDR3nt: TGTGCCAGCAGCCCATTTAGCGGGAGCCTCTACGAGCAGTACTTC

d_gene: .
v_gene: TRBV2
abundance: once
j_gene: TRBJ1-1
CDR3aa: CASSEATLMNTEAFF
CDR3nt: TGTGCCAGCAGTGAAGCGACACTAATGAACACTGAAGCTTTCTTT

d_gene: TRBD1
v_gene: TRBV9
abundance: .
j_gene: TRBJ1-2
CDR3aa: CASSAGTGLGYTF
CDR3nt: TGTGCCAGCAGCGCCGGGACAGGGCTTGGCTACACCTTC

d_gene: .
v_gene: TRBV15
abundance: .
j_gene: TRBJ1-4
CDR3aa: CATSREDGNNEKLFF
CDR3nt: TGTGCCACCAGCAGAGAGGACGGGAACAATGAAAAACTGTTTTTT

d_gene: .
v_gene: TRBV28
abundance: .
j_gene: TRBJ1-1
CDR3aa: CASSFSGAEAFF
CDR3nt: TGTGCCAGCAGTTTCTCGGGGGCTGAAGCTTTCTTT

d_gene: .
v_gene: TRBV7-9
abundance: .
j_gene: TRBJ2-3
CDR3aa: CASSPWTDGDTQYF
CDR3nt: TGTGCCAGCAGCCCTTGGACGGACGGAGATACGCAGTATTTT

d_gene: .
v_gene: TRBV7-9
abundance: .
j_gene: TRBJ2-3
CDR3aa: CASYPNRGGTDTQYF
CDR3nt: TGTGCCAGCTACCCAAATAGGGGGGGCACAGATACGCAGTATTTT

d_gene: .
v_gene: TRBV13
abundance: .
j_gene: TRBJ2-1
CDR3aa: CASSLVGRINEQFF
CDR3nt: TGTGCCAGCAGCTTAGTGGGTCGGATCAATGAGCAGTTCTTC

d_gene: .
v_gene: TRBV9
abundance: .
j_gene: TRBJ1-1
CDR3aa: CASSLGGKTEAFF
CDR3nt: TGTGCCAGCAGCTTGGGGGGAAAAACTGAAGCTTTCTTT

d_gene: TRBD1
v_gene: TRBV14
abundance: .
j_gene: TRBJ2-7
CDR3aa: CASSQEGQRYEQYF
CDR3nt: TGTGCCAGCAGCCAAGAGGGACAGCGCTACGAGCAGTACTTC

d_gene: .
v_gene: TRBV21-1
abundance: .
j_gene: TRBJ1-4
CDR3aa: CASSKGQGPLGNEKLFF
CDR3nt: TGTGCCAGCAGCAAAGGCCAGGGGCCATTGGGTAATGAAAAACTGTTTTTT